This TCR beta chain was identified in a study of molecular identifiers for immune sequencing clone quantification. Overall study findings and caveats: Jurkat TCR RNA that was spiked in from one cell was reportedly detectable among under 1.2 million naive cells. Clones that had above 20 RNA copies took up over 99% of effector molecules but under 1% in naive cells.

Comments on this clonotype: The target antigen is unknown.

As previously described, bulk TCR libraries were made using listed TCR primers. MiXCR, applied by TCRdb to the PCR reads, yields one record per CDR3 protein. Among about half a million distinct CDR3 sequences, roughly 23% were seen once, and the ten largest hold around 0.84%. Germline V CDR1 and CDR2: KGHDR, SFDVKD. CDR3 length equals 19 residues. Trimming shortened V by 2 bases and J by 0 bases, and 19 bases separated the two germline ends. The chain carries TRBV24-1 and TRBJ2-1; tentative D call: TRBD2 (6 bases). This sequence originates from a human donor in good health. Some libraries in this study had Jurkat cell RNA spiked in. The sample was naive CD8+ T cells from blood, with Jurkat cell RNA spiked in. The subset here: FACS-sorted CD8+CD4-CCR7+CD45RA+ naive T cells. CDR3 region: CATSDSWGTGESSYNEQFF. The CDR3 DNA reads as TGTGCCACCAGTGATTCATGGGGGACGGGGGAAAGCTCCTACAATGAGCAGTTCTTC.